The T cell receptor (beta chain) under discussion was sequenced for a study of CD8 T cells in Susac syndrome. Germline CDR1 reads SGHDN; CDR2 reads FVKESK. Trimming shortened V by 8 bases and J by 0 bases, and 15 bases separated the two germline ends. The CDR3 sequence is 15 residues long. The RNA, about 0.45 to 1 ug, was put through reverse transcription using random hexamers. TCRdb reanalysed the immunoSEQ multiplex PCR reads using MiXCR and keeps one entry per CDR3 protein. Of under 300,000 distinct CDR3 sequences listed, about 96% are singletons. Sequenced input: CD4+ T cells from PBMCs. This chain connects TRBV14 to TRBJ2-3, with D maybe TRBD2 (6 bases). The sequence was collected from a human donor with Susac syndrome. The CDR3 sequence: CASSRFGGSTDTQYF. DNA of the CDR3: TGTGCCAGCTCCAGATTTGGAGGGAGCACAGATACGCAGTATTTT.